The 16 T cell receptor beta chains below were found in one sample sequenced in a study of blood T cell repertoires in COVID-19. Produced via immunoSEQ multiplex PCR; TCRdb's table is partial and in-frame only. The sample has about 76,000 clones; under 95% are singletons. Sequencing was done on a sample of peripheral blood. These receptors all come from a human donor in a cohort sampled during active COVID-19.

This CDR3 is CASSSWTGGHNSPLHF. As DNA, the CDR3 is TGTGCCAGCTCATCTTGGACAGGGGGACATAATTCACCCCTCCACTTT. This chain joins TRBV18 and TRBJ1-6; 10 bases agree with TRBD1. CDR3 length: 16 amino acids. V was pared by 5 bases and J by 5 bases, with 6 bases of the junction left unmatched. Germline loops: CDR1 KGHSH, CDR2 LQKENI. Together with reference TRBV18 and TRBJ1-6, the CDR3 gives the full variable domain: NAGVMQNPRHLVRRRGQEARLRCSPMKGHSHVYWYRQLPEEGLKFMVYLQKENIIDESGMPKERFSAEFPKEGPSILRIQQVVRGDSAAYFCASSSWTGGHNSPLHFGNGTRLTVT.

The rearrangement links TRBV10-3 to TRBJ1-2, with 7 bases aligning to TRBD1. This CDR3 region has 13 residues. CDR1 and CDR2 from the germline V gene are ENHRY and SYGVKD. Trimming at V came to 8 bases and at J to 4 bases, leaving 7 bases not matched to a gene. Here the CDR3 reads CAISGTVIYGYTF. CDR3 bases: TGTGCCATCTCCGGGACAGTGATCTATGGCTACACCTTC.

V gene TRBV7-9 combines with J gene TRBJ1-2; the match to TRBD1 covers 9 bases. Germline V gene data show CDR1 as SEHNR and CDR2 as FQNEAQ (reference sequence). The CDR3 runs 14 residues. J gave up 8 bases and V 7 bases, and 11 bases lay outside the gene matches. The CDR3 region is CASNVGTGTGGYTF. CDR3 nucleotides: TGTGCCAGCAATGTCGGGACAGGGACGGGAGGCTACACCTTC.

This chain connects TRBV7-2 to TRBJ2-3, with D possibly being TRBD1 (5 bases). V was cut by 5 bases and J by 0 bases, with 12 bases left in between. Germline V gives CDR1 SGHTA, CDR2 FQGNSA. This CDR3 spans 15 amino acids. The CDR3 here is CASSAAGYSTDTQYF. CDR3 DNA: TGTGCCAGCAGCGCAGCAGGGTATAGCACAGATACGCAGTATTTT.

With regard to this clone: Within the sample, other DNA sequences also encode this same CDR3. This chain connects TRBV18 to TRBJ2-1, with 10 nucleotides matching TRBD1. The CDR3 is 15 residues long. Germline V gene lookup returns CDR1 KGHSH and CDR2 LQKENI. Trimming removed 3 bases from V and 2 bases from J; junction bases left unmatched: 1. The CDR3 nucleotides are TGTGCCAGCTCACCGGGGACAGGGGCCTACAATGAGCAGTTCTTC. Its protein is CASSPGTGAYNEQFF.

CDR3 nucleotide sequence: TGCGCCAGCAGCCAAGATGGCCGACCGAGGAGCTCCTATAATTCACCCCTCCACTTT. Translated, it gives CASSQDGRPRSSYNSPLHF. The gene calls are TRBV4-1 and TRBJ1-6; D ambiguous. The CDR3 runs 19 residues. V lost 0 bases, J lost 0 bases, and 15 bases lay in between. Germline V gives CDR1 MGHRA, CDR2 YSYEKL.

The CDR3 loop is CASTAQGGQPQHF. CDR3 sequence (DNA): TGTGCCAGCACGGCTCAGGGGGGCCAGCCCCAGCATTTT. J is TRBJ1-5 and V is TRBV2; 7 bases agree with TRBD1. CDR3 length: 13 amino acids. The trim removed 7 bases at V and 7 bases at J, leaving 7 bases unmatched. Germline V gene sequence: CDR1 SNHLY, CDR2 FYNNEI.

The gene calls are TRBV19 and TRBJ2-5; 8 bases line up with TRBD2. CDR3 length: 15 residues. J lost 1 base, V lost 5 bases, and 6 bases had no gene match. The germline V gene has CDR1 LNHDA and CDR2 SQIVND (reference sequence). CDR3 coding DNA: TGTGCCAGTAGTCGCCGGGGGACTAGCCAAGAGACCCAGTACTTC. Amino acid sequence: CASSRRGTSQETQYF.

J is TRBJ1-1 and V is TRBV5-8; D unresolved. Per the germline V gene, CDR1 is SGHTS and CDR2 is YDEGEE. V lost 7 bases to trimming and J lost 7 bases, with 23 bases between them. The CDR3 is made up of 15 amino acids. The CDR3 DNA follows: TGTGCCAGCCGCGCGGAGGCGGGAATGGGAGTTGAAGCTTTCTTT. It yields the protein CASRAEAGMGVEAFF.

The chain recombines TRBV29-1 with TRBJ1-4, with unresolved D. V lost 4 bases, J lost 6 bases, and 3 bases lay in between. Germline CDR1 reads SQVTM; CDR2 reads ANQGSEA. CDR3 length equals 10 residues. In DNA, the CDR3 is TGCAGCGTTGTAGATGAAAAACTGTTTTTT. Amino acids: CSVVDEKLFF.

The sample holds one count of this clone. The V and J genes are TRBV10-2 and TRBJ2-1, with 8 bases aligning to TRBD2. V lost 7 bases and J lost 5; bases outside the gene matches: 10. In germline, CDR1 is WSHSY, CDR2 SAAADI. There are 15 residues in the CDR3. In DNA form, the CDR3 reads TGCGCCAGCACCTCCAGCGGGGGAAGACACAATGAGCAGTTCTTC. This translates into CASTSSGGRHNEQFF.

The V and J genes are TRBV4-3 and TRBJ1-4; tentatively, D is TRBD1 (6 bases). The CDR3 spans 16 residues. Per the germline V gene, CDR1 is LGHNA and CDR2 is YSLEER. V lost 2 bases and J 5 bases, leaving 15 bases between the germline ends. The CDR3 loop reads CASSQPGQLRNEKLFF. CDR3 nucleotide sequence: TGCGCCAGCAGCCAACCCGGACAGCTACGAAATGAAAAACTGTTTTTT.

The V call is TRBV19, the J call TRBJ1-5, with 10 nucleotides matching TRBD1. The CDR3 contains 14 residues. Unmatched junction bases numbered 5, after V lost 10 bases and J lost 2 bases. In germline, CDR1 is LNHDA, CDR2 SQIVND (reference sequence). The CDR3 here is CAISGTGGNQPQHF. As DNA, the CDR3 is TGTGCCATCTCCGGGACAGGGGGCAATCAGCCCCAGCATTTT.

The chain recombines TRBV9 with TRBJ1-3; D perhaps matches TRBD1 (5 bases). CDR3 length: 16 amino acids. Looked up from germline, CDR1 is SGDLS and CDR2 is YYNGEE. Trimming cost V 0 bases and J 1 base, with 11 bases left between them. The DNA of the CDR3 is TGTGCCAGCAGCGTAGACCAGGGTACATCTGGAAACACCATATATTTT. Translation gives CASSVDQGTSGNTIYF.

V gene TRBV12-5 combines with J gene TRBJ2-5; D is undetermined. This CDR3 is built from 14 residues. Germline V gene data show CDR1 as LGHNT and CDR2 as FRNRAP. V lost 0 bases and J 1 base, leaving 6 bases between the germline ends. CDR3 residues: CASGLVAGQETQYF. Written as DNA, the CDR3 is TGTGCTAGTGGTTTGGTAGCCGGCCAAGAGACCCAGTACTTC.

The rearrangement uses TRBV6-2 or TRBV6-3 and TRBJ2-3, with TRBD2 as a possible D gene (5 bases). The length of the CDR3 is 15 residues. Germline lookup yields CDR1 MNHEY and CDR2 SVGEGT. Trimming took 2 bases from V and 0 from J, leaving 9 bases between them. CDR3 nucleotide sequence: TGTGCCAGCAGTTACGGGCGGGTGAGCACAGATACGCAGTATTTT. Its protein product is CASSYGRVSTDTQYF.